These T cell receptor beta chains were read from a single sample in a study of OX40 agonist ivuxolimab in advanced cancers. Measured with immunoSEQ multiplex PCR; TCRdb has only the in-frame clones, and not every one. The sample has around 47,000 clones, over 65% seen once. This specimen consisted of CD4+ or CD8+ T cells sorted from blood, obtained in a trial of the OX40 agonist ivuxolimab. The receptors were sampled from an adult with an advanced solid tumor such as melanoma, head and neck, liver or kidney cancer. CDR3s leave out the opening cysteine and the closing phenylalanine or tryptophan. The order of the fields is V gene, CDR3 length, CDR3 protein.

v_gene: TRBV6-6
len: 12
CDR3aa: ASSYPTDTDGYT

v_gene: TRBV7-2
len: 9
CDR3aa: ASSWSDTQY

v_gene: TRBV30
len: 12
CDR3aa: AWSVSSGGDEQF

v_gene: TRBV7-6
len: 10
CDR3aa: ASSLGGDELF

v_gene: TRBV7-8
len: 13
CDR3aa: ASSLYRGGENEQF

v_gene: TRBV28
len: 13
CDR3aa: ASSFPGRLNTEAF

v_gene: TRBV30
len: 10
CDR3aa: AWRDRGYGYT

v_gene: TRBV11-2
len: 10
CDR3aa: ASSPMGVEQF

v_gene: TRBV11-2
len: 13
CDR3aa: ASSPLGTAMGGYT

v_gene: TRBV7-2
len: 13
CDR3aa: ASSLLAGRGDEQY

v_gene: TRBV15
len: 12
CDR3aa: ATSRDEKGYEQY

v_gene: TRBV27
len: 11
CDR3aa: ASSLGTGTEQY

v_gene: TRBV5-6
len: 13
CDR3aa: ASSLPSGSTDTQY

v_gene: TRBV10-1
len: 16
CDR3aa: ASSAGLAGVPVMNEQF

v_gene: TRBV19
len: 12
CDR3aa: ASSIMDTAYEQY

v_gene: TRBV6-6
len: 13
CDR3aa: ASSYPGTPRNTIY

v_gene: TRBV28
len: 17
CDR3aa: ASSLSMSAGDPYNSPLH

v_gene: TRBV9
len: 12
CDR3aa: ASSYRGQSYEQY

v_gene: TRBV5-4
len: 15
CDR3aa: ASSLMTSGGSTDTQY

v_gene: TRBV5-6
len: 16
CDR3aa: ASSWETTASGPYNEQF